These T cell receptor beta chains were read from a single sample in a study of cytomegalovirus exposure and HLA in healthy donors. Produced via immunoSEQ multiplex PCR; TCRdb's table is partial and in-frame only. The sample holds about 140,000 clones, about 75% seen once. The material sequenced was PBMCs. The source of these receptors is a man between 60 and 75 years old in good health and CMV-seronegative. Both conserved end residues are part of each CDR3. D genes are given only for firm matches. Clone size is given for some rows only: seen once, a few or many times, or a class if the clone is expanded.

>NA|TRBV11-3|NA|TRBJ1-3
CASSLTGSGNTIYF
TGTGCCAGCAGCTTAACGGGCTCTGGAAACACCATATATTTT
>TRBD1|TRBV5-6|NA|TRBJ2-2
CASSVPGQGLTGELFF
TGTGCCAGCAGCGTTCCGGGACAGGGACTCACCGGGGAGCTGTTTTTT
>TRBD1|TRBV28|NA|TRBJ2-5
CASSHQGAGRQETQYF
TGTGCCAGCAGTCATCAGGGGGCAGGTCGCCAAGAGACCCAGTACTTC
>NA|TRBV29-1|NA|TRBJ2-7
CSVGGLKYEQYF
TGCAGCGTGGGGGGGCTCAAGTACGAGCAGTACTTC
>TRBD2|TRBV9|NA|TRBJ2-1
CASSVGARESYNEQFF
TGTGCCAGCAGCGTAGGAGCGCGGGAGTCCTACAATGAGCAGTTCTTC
>NA|TRBV21-1|once|TRBJ1-1
CASSVRGHSNTEAFF
TGTGCCAGCAGCGTAAGAGGACACTCGAACACTGAAGCTTTCTTT
>TRBD2|TRBV9|NA|TRBJ2-3
CASSVDGAGTSGRGVYF
TGTGCCAGCAGCGTAGATGGGGCCGGGACTAGCGGGAGAGGGGTGTATTTT
>NA|TRBV12-2|NA|TRBJ2-3
CASRLDLDRGEEVDTQYF
TGTGCAAGTCGCTTAGATTTGGACAGGGGAGAGGAGGTAGATACGCAGTATTTT
>NA|TRBV6-1|few|TRBJ1-1
CASSEFHKMNTEAFF
TGTGCCAGCAGTGAATTCCACAAGATGAACACTGAAGCTTTCTTT
>NA|TRBV5-4|NA|TRBJ1-4
CASSLGTRGTTNEKLFF
TGTGCCAGCAGCTTGGGGACAAGAGGCACAACTAATGAAAAACTGTTTTTT
>NA|TRBV30|NA|TRBJ1-5
CAWSGQVLNQPQHF
TGTGCCTGGAGTGGGCAGGTCCTAAATCAGCCCCAGCATTTT
>TRBD2|TRBV2|NA|TRBJ2-5
CASQRGSLETQYF
TGTGCCAGCCAGCGGGGGTCTCTGGAGACCCAGTACTTC
>NA|TRBV9|once|TRBJ2-1
CASSDNQGGSYNEQFF
TGTGCCAGCAGCGATAATCAGGGGGGATCCTACAATGAGCAGTTCTTC
>NA|TRBV28|NA|TRBJ1-2
CASTSSGANYGYTF
TGTGCCAGCACCTCGTCCGGAGCTAACTATGGCTACACCTTC
>TRBD1|TRBV2|NA|TRBJ1-5
CASRTGAYSNQPQHF
TGTGCCAGCAGGACAGGGGCTTATAGCAATCAGCCCCAGCATTTT
>NA|TRBV28|once|TRBJ2-1
CASSLFQVGHEQFF
TGTGCCAGCAGTTTATTTCAGGTCGGTCATGAGCAGTTCTTC
>TRBD1|TRBV10-3|few|TRBJ1-2
CAIRTGGDYGYTF
TGTGCCATCAGGACAGGGGGCGACTATGGCTACACCTTC
>NA|TRBV7-9|NA|TRBJ1-5
CSSSLVGVGANQPQHF
TGTTCCAGCAGCTTAGTAGGGGTTGGAGCAAATCAGCCCCAGCATTTT
>TRBD2|TRBV6-5|few|TRBJ2-1
CASSYLTSGDYNEQFF
TGTGCCAGCAGTTACTTGACTAGCGGGGACTACAATGAGCAGTTCTTC
>TRBD1|TRBV6-1|once|TRBJ1-1
CASRGTGPNTEAFF
TGTGCCAGCAGGGGGACAGGGCCGAACACTGAAGCTTTCTTT
>TRBD2|TRBV6-5|NA|TRBJ2-2
CASREVGELFF
TGTGCCAGCCGGGAGGTCGGGGAGCTGTTTTTT
>NA|TRBV20-1|NA|TRBJ1-2
CSATGEVGYTF
TGCAGTGCCACTGGGGAGGTTGGCTACACCTTC